This passage covers 23 T cell receptor beta chains from one sample sequenced in a study of cytotoxic CD8 clonotypes in ibrutinib-treated CLL. The protocol was immunoSEQ multiplex PCR, while the TCRdb copy is restricted to in-frame clones and leaves out a portion. Of under 150,000 clones listed, more than 75% are singletons. Here the sequenced sample was PBMCs, taken after 36 months of ibrutinib treatment. The receptors derive from a human donor with chronic lymphocytic leukemia.

This sequence joins TRBV5-4 and TRBJ2-5; perhaps TRBD1 as D (6 bases). The CDR3 totals 16 residues. CDR1 SGHNT and CDR2 YYREEE come from the germline V gene (reference sequence). V was cut by 4 bases and J by 1 base, with 17 bases left in between. The CDR3 sequence: CASSPPGTRVQETQYF. For the CDR3, the DNA is TGTGCCAGCAGCCCCCCCGGGACAAGAGTCCAAGAGACCCAGTACTTC.

The chain carries TRBV5-1 and TRBJ2-7; D not certain. This CDR3 region has 11 residues. Germline CDR1 and CDR2: SGHRS and YFSETQ. The V end was cut by 4 bases, the J end by 0 bases, with 2 bases between. In nucleotides, the CDR3 is TGCGCCAGCAGCACCTCCTACGAGCAGTACTTC. It codes for CASSTSYEQYF.

This clone was picked up one time. The chain uses TRBV5-1 and TRBJ1-3, with D hard to call. The CDR3 has 14 amino acids. Germline CDR1 SGHRS, CDR2 YFSETQ. The V end lost 2 bases, the J end lost 2 bases, and 8 bases lay between the germline ends. As DNA, the CDR3 is TGCGCCAGCAGCTTCACAGAGCCTGGAAACACCATATATTTT. Translating it yields CASSFTEPGNTIYF.

The J gene is TRBJ1-1, the V gene TRBV5-1, with D unclear. Deletions cut 5 bases from V and 1 base from J, with 3 bases between. CDR1 is SGHRS and CDR2 is YFSETQ in the germline V gene. The CDR3 covers 11 residues. CDR3 bases: TGCGCCAGCAGGAGGAACACTGAAGCTTTCTTT. It codes for CASRRNTEAFF.

The rearrangement uses TRBV30 and TRBJ1-1; D may be TRBD1 (5 bases). Deletions cut 2 bases from V and 0 bases from J, with 13 bases between. This CDR3 region has 15 residues. Germline V gene lookup returns CDR1 GTSNPN and CDR2 SVGIG (reference sequence). This CDR3 reads CAWSTAGTMNTEAFF. Here the CDR3 DNA reads TGTGCCTGGAGTACGGCAGGGACCATGAACACTGAAGCTTTCTTT.

This chain joins TRBV5-1 and TRBJ2-3, with TRBD2 identical over 12 bases. V lost 4 bases to trimming and J lost 4 bases; unmatched junction nucleotides: 13. Per germline, CDR1 SGHRS and CDR2 YFSETQ. The CDR3 spans 18 residues. In DNA, the CDR3 is TGCGCCAGCAGCCTTAGAGCCCCTAGCGGGAGGGCCGCAGATACGCAGTATTTT. Its translation: CASSLRAPSGRAADTQYF.

J is TRBJ2-2 and V is TRBV27; 8 bases align to TRBD1. Losses at the gene ends were 5 bases for V and 6 bases for J; bases not matched to a gene: 5. This CDR3 is built from 14 residues. Germline CDR1 and CDR2: MNHEY and SMNVEV (reference sequence). The CDR3 DNA follows: TGTGCCAGCAGTCCGATGGACAGGGCCGGGGAGCTGTTTTTT. It translates to CASSPMDRAGELFF.

This CDR3 reads CAISELASGRNEQFF. CDR3 in DNA: TGTGCCATCAGTGAGTTAGCTAGCGGGAGGAATGAGCAGTTCTTC. The chain joins TRBV10-3 to TRBJ2-1, with 11 bases identical to TRBD2. The J segment lost 7 bases and the V segment lost 1 base, leaving 3 bases of the junction unmatched. CDR1 is ENHRY and CDR2 is SYGVKD in the germline V gene. The CDR3 is made up of 15 amino acids.

This clone occurred a few times. The V gene is TRBV7-2, the J gene TRBJ1-6; D is uncertain. Per germline, CDR1 SGHTA and CDR2 FQGNSA. The V end lost 1 base, the J end lost 0 bases, and 7 bases lay between the germline ends. This CDR3 region has 16 residues. The CDR3 sequence: CASSLEVLSYNSPLHF. The CDR3 coding sequence is TGTGCCAGCAGCTTAGAGGTGCTCTCCTATAATTCACCCCTCCACTTT. Looking up the rest from reference TRBV7-2 and TRBJ1-6 gives the full variable domain: GAGVSQSPSNKVTEKGKDVELRCDPISGHTALYWYRQSLGQGLEFLIYFQGNSAPDKSGLPSDRFSAERTGGSVSTLTIQRTQQEDSAVYLCASSLEVLSYNSPLHFGNGTRLTVT.

The CDR3 is CASSSAVIARPSYEQYF. The CDR3 nucleotides are TGTGCCAGTAGTAGTGCCGTCATTGCCCGGCCATCCTACGAGCAGTACTTC. V usage is TRBV19 and J usage is TRBJ2-7; no firm D call. The CDR3 runs to 17 residues. CDR1 and CDR2 (germline): LNHDA, SQIVND (reference sequence). The V end lost 4 bases, the J end lost 1 base, and 20 bases lay between the germline ends. The entire variable domain, with the rest obtained from reference TRBV19 and TRBJ2-7, is as follows: DGGITQSPKYLFRKEGQNVTLSCEQNLNHDAMYWYRQDPGQGLRLIYYSQIVNDFQKGDIAEGYSVSREKKESFPLTVTSAQKNPTAFYLCASSSAVIARPSYEQYFGPGTRLTVT.

This sequence joins TRBV10-2 and TRBJ2-2, with TRBD2 matching 11 bases. In germline, CDR1 is WSHSY, CDR2 SAAADI. The CDR3 contains 19 residues. Unmatched junction bases numbered 14, after V lost 7 bases and J lost 1 base. The chain's CDR3 is CASTLPGLAVLENTGELFF. CDR3 sequence (DNA): TGCGCCAGCACCCTACCGGGACTAGCGGTTTTGGAGAACACCGGGGAGCTGTTTTTT.

Only a few counts were recorded for this clone. The J gene is TRBJ2-2, the V gene TRBV6-1, with TRBD2 matching over 9 bases. In germline, CDR1 is MNHNS, CDR2 SASEGT. This CDR3 region has 20 residues. V trimming: 4 bases; J trimming: 5 bases; junction bases outside the gene matches: 20. The CDR3 loop is CASSVKPGLAFPIPTGELFF. For the CDR3, the DNA is TGTGCCAGCAGTGTTAAGCCGGGACTAGCCTTTCCAATACCTACCGGGGAGCTGTTTTTT.

This clone was found once. This chain connects TRBV2 to TRBJ1-4, with D uncertain. Germline CDR1 and CDR2: SNHLY and FYNNEI. V shed 3 bases and J shed 4 bases, with 15 bases lying between them. CDR3 length: 16 residues. CDR3: CASSDLSHTNNEKLFF. The CDR3 DNA follows: TGTGCCAGCAGTGATCTCTCTCACACCAATAATGAAAAACTGTTTTTT. Complete variable domain (other parts from reference TRBV2 and TRBJ1-4): EPEVTQTPSHQVTQMGQEVILRCVPISNHLYFYWYRQILGQKVEFLVSFYNNEISEKSEIFDDQFSVERPDGSNFTLKIRSTKLEDSAMYFCASSDLSHTNNEKLFFGSGTQLSVL.

The chain is built from TRBV28 and TRBJ2-7; D ambiguous. The CDR3 is made up of 12 amino acids. In germline, CDR1 is MDHEN, CDR2 SYDVKM. V shed 4 bases and J shed 7 bases, with 11 bases lying between them. The CDR3, as DNA: TGTGCCAGCAGTTCCCCCCCGCTAGAGCAGTACTTC. It is translated as CASSSPPLEQYF. Together with reference TRBV28 and TRBJ2-7, the CDR3 gives the full variable domain: DVKVTQSSRYLVKRTGEKVFLECVQDMDHENMFWYRQDPGLGLRLIYFSYDVKMKEKGDIPEGYSVSREKKERFSLILESASTNQTSMYLCASSSPPLEQYFGPGTRLTVT.

Written as DNA, the CDR3 is TGTGCCAGCAGCTTATCCTTGCGGGAGAGCGCTACGCAGTATTTT. Translated: CASSLSLRESATQYF. The chain uses TRBV7-8 and TRBJ2-3, with 7 bases matching TRBD2. CDR1 SGHVS and CDR2 FQNEAQ come from the germline V gene. V gave up 2 bases and J gave up 8 bases; unmatched junction bases: 10. The CDR3 runs 15 residues.

This clone came up many times. V is TRBV7-2 and J is TRBJ1-5; D unresolved. The CDR3 sequence is 13 residues long. Germline CDR1 and CDR2: SGHTA and FQGNSA. Trimming removed 6 bases at V and 7 bases at J, with 13 bases between. The CDR3 bases are TGTGCCAGCAGTCTAGGGCGGGTCCAGCCCCAGCATTTT. Its translation: CASSLGRVQPQHF.

The genes are TRBV14 and TRBJ2-3; possible D gene TRBD1, 6 bases. Trimming cost V 4 bases and J 7 bases, with 15 bases left between them. Germline V gene data show CDR1 as SGHDN and CDR2 as FVKESK. CDR3 length: 14 amino acids. The CDR3 loop is CASSPNTGLNTQYF. The CDR3 DNA reads as TGTGCCAGCAGCCCGAACACAGGGTTGAATACGCAGTATTTT.

J is TRBJ2-3 and V is TRBV5-6; no clear D. Trimming left V 7 bases short and J 1 base short, with 13 bases between. This CDR3 is 14 amino acids long. The germline V gene has CDR1 SGHDT and CDR2 YYEEEE. As DNA, the CDR3 is TGTGCCAGCCTCGACCTAGTGGGCACAGATACGCAGTATTTT. It specifies CASLDLVGTDTQYF.

The chain joins TRBV18 to TRBJ1-5, with a tentative D call TRBD1 (5 bases). The germline V gene encodes CDR1 KGHSH and CDR2 LQKENI. The CDR3 covers 13 residues. V lost 6 bases and J 7 bases, leaving 13 bases between the germline ends. CDR3 DNA: TGTGCCAGCTCGCCCAAAGGGGACCAGCCCCAGCATTTT. This encodes CASSPKGDQPQHF.

Regarding this clone: The junction departs from the called germline gene at one end, perhaps through a read error. The gene calls are TRBV20-1 and TRBJ1-5; tentative D call: TRBD1 (6 bases). Germline CDR1 DFQATT, CDR2 SNEGSKA (reference sequence). This CDR3 is built from 11 residues. The chain's CDR3 is CSASRDTYFLF. CDR3 bases: TGCAGTGCCTCGCGGGACACTTACTTTCTTTTT.

This clone is medium-sized in the sample. The rearrangement joins TRBV27 to TRBJ2-2, with D unclear. V shed 2 bases and J shed 8 bases, with 12 bases lying between them. CDR3 length equals 14 residues. Germline values: CDR1 MNHEY, CDR2 SMNVEV (reference sequence). The CDR3 DNA reads TGTGCCAGCAGTTTAGAGATGGTTTCGGGGGAGCTGTTTTTT. Its translation: CASSLEMVSGELFF.

The V and J genes are TRBV5-1 and TRBJ2-7; 10 positions match TRBD1. The V segment lost 1 base and the J segment 4 bases; nucleotides outside the gene matches: 14. CDR1 and CDR2 from the germline V gene are SGHRS and YFSETQ. The CDR3 has 18 amino acids. CDR3 coding DNA: TGCGCCAGCAGCTTGTTGGGGACAGGGGCGTCCAACCCTTACGAGCAGTACTTC. Translated, it gives CASSLLGTGASNPYEQYF. The full variable domain, with the rest looked up from reference TRBV5-1 and TRBJ2-7, is KAGVTQTPRYLIKTRGQQVTLSCSPISGHRSVSWYQQTPGQGLQFLFEYFSETQRNKGNFPGRFSGRQFSNSRSEMNVSTLELGDSALYLCASSLLGTGASNPYEQYFGPGTRLTVT.

The chain combines TRBV7-8 with TRBJ2-7; D not resolved. Germline loops: CDR1 SGHVS, CDR2 FQNEAQ. The germline V and J ends were trimmed by 4 bases and 2 bases, with 12 bases remaining between them. This CDR3 spans 14 amino acids. CDR3: CASSYRRVPYEQYF. For the CDR3, the DNA is TGTGCCAGCAGCTATCGTCGGGTGCCCTACGAGCAGTACTTC.